This record covers a single T cell receptor (beta chain). Its antigen is as yet unknown. With a much larger clone just one base away, this may be a read error. Researchers took RNA transcripts and amplified the TCR beta CDR3 regions from them. HTBI primers were the set used in a first-round RT-PCR of the TCR CDR3. TCRdb reanalysed the multiplex PCR reads using MiXCR and keeps one entry per CDR3 protein. This table holds approximately 320,000 distinct CDR3 sequences, 15% to 20% found once. The data are from a study of T cells in Graves' hyperthyroidism and ophthalmopathy. Study outcomes and limitations: Blood shared most expanded thyroid clonotypes above 0.001.

The authors deemed Graves' hyperthyroidism stable absent ophthalmopathy progression within 18 months. V was trimmed by 8 bases and J by 4 bases, leaving 14 bases between them. The CDR3 has 13 residues. Germline CDR1 reads SEHNR; CDR2 reads FQNEAQ (reference sequence). The chain joins TRBV7-9 to TRBJ1-1; no firm D call. Specimen: blood. The clonotype was recovered from a man aged 25 to 40 with Graves' hyperthyroidism. The chain's CDR3 is CASGPPGSTEAFF. Written as DNA, the CDR3 is TGTGCCAGCGGTCCCCCCGGTAGCACTGAAGCTTTCTTT. Full variable domain (remainder filled in from reference TRBV7-9 and TRBJ1-1): DTGVSQNPRHKITKRGQNVTFRCDPISEHNRLYWYRQTLGQGPEFLTYFQNEAQLEKSRLLSDRFSAERPKGSFSTLEIQRTEQGDSAMYLCASGPPGSTEAFFGQGTRLTVV.